This T cell receptor beta chain derives from a study of coeliac disease. Looking at the study overall: The study queried TRBV7-2 bias without high-resolution HLA data.

The assay was immunoSEQ multiplex PCR, and TCRdb's table has in-frame clones only and misses some. The table has some 3,300 clones, roughly 70% seen once. As concerns this clone: Its antigen is not known.

V was cut by 7 bases and J by 0 bases, with 12 bases left in between. There are 14 residues in the CDR3. The germline V gene encodes CDR1 ENHRY and CDR2 SYGVKD. General study points: According to the authors, this method cannot detect gliadin-specific T cells in an unbiased way. TRB repertoires were largely private, with most amino acid sequences found in only one sample. In active celiac disease, intraepithelial and lamina propria TRB and TRG repertoires were less clonal than controls.

This receptor was identified in an elderly man without celiac disease. Sequenced input: lymphocytes from the gut lamina propria. The J gene is TRBJ1-1, the V gene TRBV10-3, with a possible D match to TRBD1 (5 bases). The CDR3 sequence is CAITWGGMNTEAFF. The CDR3 DNA is TGTGCCATCACCTGGGGGGGAATGAACACTGAAGCTTTCTTT.